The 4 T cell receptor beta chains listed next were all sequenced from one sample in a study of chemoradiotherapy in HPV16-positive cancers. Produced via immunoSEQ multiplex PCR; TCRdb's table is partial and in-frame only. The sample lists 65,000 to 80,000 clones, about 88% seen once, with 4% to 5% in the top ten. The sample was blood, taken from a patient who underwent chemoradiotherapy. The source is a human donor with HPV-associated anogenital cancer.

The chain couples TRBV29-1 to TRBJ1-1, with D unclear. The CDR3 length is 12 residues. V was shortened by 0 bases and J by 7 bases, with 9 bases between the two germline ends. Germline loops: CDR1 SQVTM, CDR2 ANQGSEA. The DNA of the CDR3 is TGCAGCGTTGAAGACAGGAGGGTTGAAGCTTTCTTT. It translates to CSVEDRRVEAFF.

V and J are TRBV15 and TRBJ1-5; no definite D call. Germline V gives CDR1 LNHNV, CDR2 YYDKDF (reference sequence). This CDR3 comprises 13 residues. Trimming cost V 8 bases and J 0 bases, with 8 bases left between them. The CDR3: CATGYDSNQPQHF. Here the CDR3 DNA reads TGTGCCACCGGTTACGATAGCAATCAGCCCCAGCATTTT.

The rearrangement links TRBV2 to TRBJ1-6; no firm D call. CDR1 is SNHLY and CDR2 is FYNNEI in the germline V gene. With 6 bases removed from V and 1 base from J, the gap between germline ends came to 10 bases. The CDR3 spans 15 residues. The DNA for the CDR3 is TGTGCCAGCAGAGGCGCGGGATCCTATAATTCACCCCTCCACTTT. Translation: CASRGAGSYNSPLHF.

The CDR3 coding sequence is TGTGCCAGCAGCTTAGATCGGGTAGGACAGGGTCACGAGCAGTACTTC. Its translation: CASSLDRVGQGHEQYF. The genes are TRBV11-2 and TRBJ2-7, with 8 nucleotides matching TRBD1. Germline V gene data show CDR1 as SGHAT and CDR2 as FQNNGV. This CDR3 has 16 residues. V shed 0 bases and J 5 bases; nucleotides not matched to a gene: 9.